This T cell receptor beta chain was captured in a study of glioma-infiltrating T cells. CDR3 length: 16 amino acids. The V segment lost 1 base and the J segment 8 bases; nucleotides outside the gene matches: 8. The V gene's germline CDR1 is MGHRA and CDR2 YSYEKL. TCR alpha and beta CDR3 regions were amplified from RNA using iRepertoire nested multiplex PCR. TCRdb reprocessed the multiplex PCR reads with MiXCR, giving one entry per CDR3 protein. The data show approximately 400,000 distinct CDR3 sequences, with 41% seen just once and approximately 12% held by the top ten. Material for sequencing was glioma tissue, nonneoplastic brain tissue, or PBMCs (not recorded which). The chain joins TRBV4-1 to TRBJ1-4, with 9 bases lining up with TRBD1. This TCR was recovered from a human donor with low-grade glioma or glioblastoma, undergoing nonglioma brain surgery, or in good health (not recorded which). CDR3 sequence: CASSQATGGDNEKLFF. In nucleotides, the CDR3 is TGCGCCAGCAGCCAAGCAACAGGGGGCGATAACGAAAAACTGTTTTTT.